The sequence of this TCR beta chain was determined in a study of cytomegalovirus exposure and HLA in healthy donors. Study-level background: The same platform as the roughly 700 first-cohort repertoires was used for the 90 to 150 validation repertoires, a later analysis reported.

Regarding the study as a whole: Listed as cytomegalovirus-associated were 150 to 200 TCR beta chains. The classifier, whose performance was assessed in both the original and validation cohorts, reportedly diagnosed cytomegalovirus status with high specificity and sensitivity.

V dropped 1 base and J dropped 9; count of bases not matched to a gene: 11. Germline V gene lookup returns CDR1 SGHTA and CDR2 FQGNSA. The CDR3 contains 17 residues. The donors were part of the validation cohort, which consisted of roughly 120 subjects and was separate from the first cohort of about 720 subjects. Some clones are missing from TCRdb's copy, which holds only in-frame ones; the method was immunoSEQ multiplex PCR. Among about 49,000 clones listed, roughly 94% were seen once. A single count supports this clone. What it binds is not known. The chain has TRBV7-2 and TRBJ2-1, with 11 bases aligning to TRBD2. This clonotype was sampled from a woman aged 18 to 35 in good health and CMV-seropositive. The sequenced sample was PBMCs. CDR3 in amino acids: CASSLVALLAGDPEQFF. CDR3 bases: TGTGCCAGCAGCTTAGTCGCTTTACTAGCGGGAGATCCTGAGCAGTTCTTC.